The 5 T cell receptor beta chains given below trace back to one sample, sequenced in a study of CD8+ T cells in alopecia areata. It was cDNA, reverse transcribed from extracted RNA, that served as the sequencing template. TCRdb's copy holds only in-frame clones and misses some; the assay was immunoSEQ multiplex PCR. This table holds about 180,000 clones, 59% found once. Sequenced material: CD4+ T cells sorted from blood, taken at week 0. These receptors all stem from a human donor with alopecia areata.

The chain uses TRBV14 and TRBJ2-7, with D perhaps given as TRBD1 or TRBD2 (6 bases each). The V gene lost 1 base and the J gene lost 3 bases, with 13 bases spanning the gap. The CDR3 runs 15 residues. Germline V lookup: CDR1 SGHDN, CDR2 FVKESK. This CDR3 is CASSQVEGGRYEQYF. CDR3 nucleotides: TGTGCCAGCAGCCAAGTTGAGGGGGGCCGCTACGAGCAGTACTTC. The full variable domain, its missing parts supplied by reference TRBV14 and TRBJ2-7, is EAGVTQFPSHSVIEKGQTVTLRCDPISGHDNLYWYRRVMGKEIKFLLHFVKESKQDESGMPNNRFLAERTGGTYSTLKVQPAELEDSGVYFCASSQVEGGRYEQYFGPGTRLTVT.

The chain combines TRBV29-1 with TRBJ2-5, with D maybe TRBD1 (5 bases). The length of the CDR3 is 12 residues. V lost 8 bases and J lost 4, with 14 bases in between. Germline V gives CDR1 SQVTM, CDR2 ANQGSEA. This chain's CDR3 is CSSGAQGETQYF. DNA of the CDR3: TGCAGCTCCGGTGCCCAGGGAGAGACCCAGTACTTC.

The chain carries TRBV12-5 and TRBJ2-4; 10 bases agree with TRBD2. The V gene end was trimmed by 0 bases and the J gene end by 2 bases; junction bases not matched to a gene: 4. The CDR3 sequence is 17 residues long. CDR1 and CDR2 from the germline V gene are LGHNT and FRNRAP. DNA of the CDR3: TGTGCTAGTGGTTTGGTACTAGCGGGGATTTCCAAAAACATTCAGTACTTC. The encoded protein is CASGLVLAGISKNIQYF.

This clone occurred a few times. The V call is TRBV5-6, the J call TRBJ1-1; TRBD1 is a possible D gene (6 bases). This CDR3 has 13 residues. V was cut by 2 bases and J by 4 bases, with 9 bases left in between. From germline, CDR1 is SGHDT and CDR2 YYEEEE. The chain's CDR3 is CASSLGGITEAFF. Here the CDR3 DNA reads TGTGCCAGCAGCTTAGGGGGGATCACTGAAGCTTTCTTT.

The chain employs TRBV11-3 and TRBJ2-3; D is unresolved. V lost 5 bases, J lost 4 bases, and 7 bases lay in between. The length of the CDR3 is 12 residues. Germline CDR1 SGHNT, CDR2 YENEEA. CDR3 residues: CASSPNSDTQYF. The CDR3 DNA follows: TGTGCCAGCAGCCCGAACTCAGATACGCAGTATTTT.